This TCR beta chain was found in a study of blood T cell repertoires in COVID-19. Study-wide context: From the United States, Italy and Spain came samples of acute and convalescent COVID-19. The cDNA or gDNA used as material had been derived from T cells, B-cell-depleted T cells, or PBMCs.

CDR1 is MNHEY, CDR2 SMNVEV, per germline (reference sequence). The CDR3 is made up of 15 amino acids. Trimming removed 3 bases from V and 5 bases from J, with 17 bases in between. Using immunoSEQ multiplex PCR, the repertoire was profiled, and TCRdb retains in-frame clones only, with some absent. The table records 100,000 to 150,000 clones, around 90% of them present only once. Seattle's cohort entered during active infection and was followed longitudinally. The V gene is TRBV27, the J gene TRBJ2-7; possible D gene TRBD1, 5 bases. Sequenced: peripheral blood. This TCR was recovered from a man in his forties or fifties with COVID-19, enrolled during active disease. CDR3 protein: CASSFLPRTYNEQYF. CDR3 bases: TGTGCCAGCAGTTTCTTGCCCAGGACATACAACGAGCAGTACTTC.